This TCR beta chain was sequenced during a study of blood T cells in healthy people across ages. A second PCR of 7 to 11 cycles used a sample-barcoded 5' primer and a J-beta primer mix. Each cDNA was tagged by a template-switch adaptor containing 12 random nucleotides. TCRdb independently ran MiXCR on the 5' RACE reads; one entry per CDR3 protein. The sample includes roughly 1,800,000 distinct CDR3 sequences, approximately 50% of them seen just once. General study points: There were more naive CD4+ cells and higher diversity in long-lived donors than in aged donors.

Healthy Caucasians from Russia aged roughly 6 to 90 served as donors. Comment on this clonotype: Its antigen is undetermined.

Trimming took off 0 bases at V and 2 bases at J, with 7 bases between the two ends. CDR3 length: 14 amino acids. Germline-derived CDR1 and CDR2 are LNHNV and YYDKDF (reference sequence). This sequence joins TRBV15 and TRBJ1-1; maybe TRBD1 (5 bases). The sample taken for sequencing was blood. The TCR was taken from a woman between 40 and 50 years old in good health. The CDR3 nucleotides are TGTGCCACCAGCAGAGAGACAGTAAACACTGAAGCTTTCTTT. Protein sequence: CATSRETVNTEAFF.